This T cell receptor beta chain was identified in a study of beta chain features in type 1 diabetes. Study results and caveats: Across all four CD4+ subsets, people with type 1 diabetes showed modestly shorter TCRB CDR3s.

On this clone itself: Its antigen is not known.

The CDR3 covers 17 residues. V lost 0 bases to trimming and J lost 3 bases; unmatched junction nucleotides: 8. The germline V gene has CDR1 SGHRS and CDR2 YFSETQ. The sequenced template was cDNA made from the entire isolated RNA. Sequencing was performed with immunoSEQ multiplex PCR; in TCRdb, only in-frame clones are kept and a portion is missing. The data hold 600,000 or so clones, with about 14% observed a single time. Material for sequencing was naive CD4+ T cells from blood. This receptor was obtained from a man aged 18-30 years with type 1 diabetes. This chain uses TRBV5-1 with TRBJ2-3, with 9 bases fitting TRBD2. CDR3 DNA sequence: TGCGCCAGCAGCTTGGTCTATCGACTAGCGGAAACAGATACGCAGTATTTT. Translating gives CASSLVYRLAETDTQYF.